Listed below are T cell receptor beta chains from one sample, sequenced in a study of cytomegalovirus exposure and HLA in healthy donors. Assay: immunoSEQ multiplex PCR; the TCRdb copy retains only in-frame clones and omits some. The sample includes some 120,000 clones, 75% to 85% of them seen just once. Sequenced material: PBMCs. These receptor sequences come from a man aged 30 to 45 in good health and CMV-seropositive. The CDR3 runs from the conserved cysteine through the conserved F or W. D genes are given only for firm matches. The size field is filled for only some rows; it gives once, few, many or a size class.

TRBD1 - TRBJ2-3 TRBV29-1 CSAGQGSSTDTQYF TGCAGCGCAGGACAGGGAAGTAGCACAGATACGCAGTATTTT
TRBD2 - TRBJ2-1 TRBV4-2 CASSQDQAGGFYNEQFF TGTGCCAGCAGCCAAGATCAGGCGGGAGGGTTCTACAATGAGCAGTTCTTC
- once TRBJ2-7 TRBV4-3 CASSQEGAPEQYF TGCGCCAGCAGCCAAGAAGGAGCCCCCGAGCAGTACTTC
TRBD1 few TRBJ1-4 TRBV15 CATSRPGQDNEKLFF TGTGCCACCAGCAGGCCGGGACAGGACAATGAAAAACTGTTTTTT
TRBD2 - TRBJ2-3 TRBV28 CASSQSMGGVTDTQYF TGTGCCAGCAGCCAAAGTATGGGGGGGGTCACAGATACGCAGTATTTT
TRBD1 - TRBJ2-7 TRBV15 CATSRDRPQGEKYF TGTGCCACCAGCAGAGATCGGCCACAGGGGGAAAAGTACTTC
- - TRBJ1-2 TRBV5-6 CASSLDRSYGYTF TGTGCCAGCAGCTTGGACAGGTCCTATGGCTACACCTTC
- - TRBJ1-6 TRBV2 CASTRQPDSPLHF TGTGCCAGCACCAGACAGCCAGATTCACCCCTCCACTTT
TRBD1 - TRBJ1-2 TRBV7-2 CASSLAIVGTVEGYTF TGTGCCAGCAGCTTAGCGATTGTGGGGACAGTTGAGGGCTACACCTTC
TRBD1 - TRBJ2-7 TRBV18 CASSPPGQIYEQYF TGTGCCAGCTCACCACCGGGACAGATCTACGAGCAGTACTTC
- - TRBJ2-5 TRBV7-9 CASSLQGETQYF TGTGCCAGCAGCTTACAGGGAGAGACCCAGTACTTC
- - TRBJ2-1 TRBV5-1 CASSLAASGDNEQFF TGCGCCAGCAGCTTGGCCGCTTCAGGGGACAATGAGCAGTTCTTC
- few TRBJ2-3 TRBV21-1 CASSTSGTGADTQYF TGTGCCAGCAGCACCAGCGGGACAGGGGCAGATACGCAGTATTTT
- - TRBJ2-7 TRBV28 CASSFPAGRSYEQYF TGTGCCAGCAGCTTTCCGGCGGGCCGCTCCTACGAGCAGTACTTC
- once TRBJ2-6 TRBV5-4 CASSYRVSGANVLTF TGTGCCAGCAGCTACAGGGTCTCTGGGGCCAACGTCCTGACTTTC
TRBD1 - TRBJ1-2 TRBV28 CASSLVGQGYGYTF TGTGCCAGCAGTCTGGTGGGACAGGGGTATGGCTACACCTTC
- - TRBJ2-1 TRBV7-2 CASSPNYGDEQFF TGTGCCAGCAGCCCAAACTATGGCGATGAGCAGTTCTTC
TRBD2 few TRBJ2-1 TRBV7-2 CASSSLGGEGDEQFF TGTGCCAGCAGCTCGCTGGGGGGGGAAGGGGATGAGCAGTTCTTC
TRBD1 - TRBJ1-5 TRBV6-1 CASSELRDSGSYSNQPQHF TGTGCCAGCAGTGAGCTCCGGGACAGTGGATCTTATAGCAATCAGCCCCAGCATTTT
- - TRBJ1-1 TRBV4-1 CASSQDLQGYTEAFF TGCGCCAGCAGCCAAGATCTTCAGGGGTACACTGAAGCTTTCTTT
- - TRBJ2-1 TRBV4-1 CASSLLRLHNEQFF TGCGCCAGCAGCCTCTTGAGGCTCCACAATGAGCAGTTCTTC
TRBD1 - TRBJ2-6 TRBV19 CASSMTDWTGGSGANGLTF TGTGCCAGTAGTATGACGGACTGGACAGGGGGCTCTGGGGCCAACGGCCTGACTTTC
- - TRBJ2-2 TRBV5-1 CASSLELKEPGELFF TGCGCCAGCAGCTTGGAACTTAAGGAGCCCGGGGAGCTGTTTTTT
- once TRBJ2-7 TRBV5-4 CASSLDADREGYEQYF TGTGCCAGCAGCTTGGATGCGGACAGGGAGGGATACGAGCAGTACTTC
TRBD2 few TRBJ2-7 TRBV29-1 CSARLASEQYF TGCAGCGCCAGACTAGCGTCTGAGCAGTACTTC
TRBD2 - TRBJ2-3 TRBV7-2 CASSLARRGAGTDTQYF TGTGCCAGCAGCTTAGCGCGGCGGGGGGCGGGTACAGATACGCAGTATTTT
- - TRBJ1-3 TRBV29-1 CSVGGGNTIYF TGCAGCGTTGGTGGCGGAAACACCATATATTTT
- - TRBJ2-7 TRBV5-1 CASSSEGEQYF TGCGCCAGCAGTTCTGAGGGCGAGCAGTACTTC
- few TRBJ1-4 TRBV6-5 CASSYSPEANEKLFF TGTGCCAGCAGTTACTCGCCAGAGGCTAATGAAAAACTGTTTTTT
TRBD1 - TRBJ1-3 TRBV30 CAWGGQLGNTIYF TGTGCCTGGGGGGGACAGCTGGGAAACACCATATATTTT
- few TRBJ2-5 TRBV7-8 CASSVRVVQETQYF TGTGCCAGCAGCGTCAGGGTGGTTCAAGAGACCCAGTACTTC
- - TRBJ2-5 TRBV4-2 CASSQDFLRPGETQYF TGTGCCAGCAGCCAAGATTTTCTACGCCCGGGGGAGACCCAGTACTTC
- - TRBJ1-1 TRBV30 CAWSRTHGPITNTEAFF TGTGCCTGGAGCCGGACTCATGGACCAATTACTAACACTGAAGCTTTCTTT
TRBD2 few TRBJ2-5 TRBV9 CASSSSGLAGRGETQYF TGTGCCAGCAGCTCATCTGGGCTAGCGGGGAGGGGGGAGACCCAGTACTTC
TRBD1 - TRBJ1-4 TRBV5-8 CASSRGTAATNEKLFF TGTGCCAGCAGCCGAGGGACAGCTGCAACTAATGAAAAACTGTTTTTT
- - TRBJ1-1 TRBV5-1 CASSSQGTNTEAFF TGCGCCAGCAGCTCGCAGGGGACGAACACTGAAGCTTTCTTT
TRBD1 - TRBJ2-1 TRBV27 CASSFFQGADNEQFF TGTGCCAGCAGTTTTTTCCAGGGGGCCGACAATGAGCAGTTCTTC
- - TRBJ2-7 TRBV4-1 CASSQTRPGEQYF TGCGCCAGCAGCCAAACACGGCCGGGGGAGCAGTACTTC
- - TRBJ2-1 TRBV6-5 CASSLSGYNEQFF TGTGCCAGCAGTCTGTCCGGGTACAATGAGCAGTTCTTC
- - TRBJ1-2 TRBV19 CASSWTANYGYTF TGTGCCAGTAGTTGGACAGCTAACTATGGCTACACCTTC
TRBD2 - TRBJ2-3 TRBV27 CASSLSPGGAIDTQYF TGTGCCAGCAGTTTATCCCCCGGGGGGGCCATAGATACGCAGTATTTT
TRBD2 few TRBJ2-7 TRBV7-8 CASSLATSGVSYEQYF TGTGCCAGCAGCTTGGCGACTAGCGGGGTCTCCTACGAGCAGTACTTC
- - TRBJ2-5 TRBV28 CASSLFVGLKYF TGTGCCAGCAGTTTATTCGTGGGGCTCAAGTACTTC
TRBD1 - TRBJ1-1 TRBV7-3 CALRTGIMNTEAFF TGTGCCCTGCGGACAGGCATCATGAACACTGAAGCTTTCTTT
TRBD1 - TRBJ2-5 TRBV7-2 CASSSPGTAETQYF TGTGCCAGCAGCTCCCCCGGGACAGCAGAGACCCAGTACTTC
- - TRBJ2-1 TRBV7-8 CASSPLARPYNEQFF TGTGCCAGCAGCCCCCTGGCGAGGCCCTACAATGAGCAGTTCTTC
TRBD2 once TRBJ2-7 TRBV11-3 CASSLVGGGPTYEQYF TGTGCCAGCAGCTTAGTGGGGGGGGGACCCACCTACGAGCAGTACTTC
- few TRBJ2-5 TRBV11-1 CASSSMDGSEGETQYF TGTGCCAGCAGCTCCATGGACGGGAGCGAGGGAGAGACCCAGTACTTC
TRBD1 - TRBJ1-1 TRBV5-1 CASSTGTGRLGPEAFF TGCGCCAGCAGCACCGGGACAGGGAGACTTGGGCCTGAAGCTTTCTTT
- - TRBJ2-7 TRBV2 CASSEYYEQYF TGTGCCAGCAGTGAATATTACGAGCAGTACTTC
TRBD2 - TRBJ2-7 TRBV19 CASSLVGPGGEQYF TGTGCCAGTAGCCTCGTAGGGCCGGGAGGCGAGCAGTACTTC
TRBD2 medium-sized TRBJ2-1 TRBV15 CATSRGRTRVSEQFF TGTGCCACCAGCAGAGGGCGGACTAGAGTCAGTGAGCAGTTCTTC
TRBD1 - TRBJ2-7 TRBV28 CASSTSGQGREQYF TGTGCCAGCTCAACCTCGGGACAGGGTCGCGAGCAGTACTTC
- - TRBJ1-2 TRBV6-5 CASSRPGHGYTF TGTGCCAGCAGCCGACCAGGGCATGGCTACACCTTC